This is a list of T cell receptor beta chains from one sample in a study of chemoradiotherapy in HPV16-positive cancers. Using immunoSEQ multiplex PCR, the repertoire was profiled, and TCRdb retains in-frame clones only, with some absent. The data hold 15,000 or so clones, with about 72% observed a single time. Collection took place from a patient who underwent chemoradiotherapy. The receptors were sampled from a human donor with HPV-associated anogenital cancer. The CDR3 runs from the conserved cysteine through the conserved F or W. The D gene is left open where the match is weak.

CDR3 protein,J gene,CDR3 length,V gene,D gene
CASSLAGRDSPYEQYF,TRBJ2-7,16,TRBV7-6,-
CASSYARGEKLFF,TRBJ1-4,13,TRBV6-5,-
CASSKNEGYTDTQYF,TRBJ2-3,15,TRBV9,-
CASSPIAEVSEAFF,TRBJ1-1,14,TRBV7-9,-
CASSTAGTGSTDTQYF,TRBJ2-3,16,TRBV6-6,TRBD1
CASSPGLAGGYEQYF,TRBJ2-7,15,TRBV6-5,TRBD2
CASSTTGGGIKGAFF,TRBJ1-1,15,TRBV19,-
CASSETGGETQYF,TRBJ2-5,13,TRBV9,TRBD1
CASSLRETSAVKYF,TRBJ2-5,14,TRBV7-8,TRBD2
CASSPPDSSHIQYF,TRBJ2-4,14,TRBV2,-
CASSQDSGTANQPQHF,TRBJ1-5,16,TRBV18,TRBD1
CASSRRQGGEKLFF,TRBJ1-4,14,TRBV6-1,TRBD1
CASEPWGTGSTEAFF,TRBJ1-1,15,TRBV27,-
CASSIAAGPYEQYF,TRBJ2-7,14,TRBV6-5,TRBD2
CASSSGVGTEAFF,TRBJ1-1,13,TRBV19,-
CASSFASGGADTQYF,TRBJ2-3,15,TRBV5-1,TRBD2
CASSPMSLKRAFF,TRBJ1-1,13,TRBV11-2,-
CASSLKGREGGYTF,TRBJ1-2,14,TRBV6-5,-
CASSQDGRGGGRDTQYF,TRBJ2-3,17,TRBV4-2,TRBD1
CASSTTGKEKLFF,TRBJ1-4,13,TRBV6-5,-
CASSRDRGFSTVYGYTF,TRBJ1-2,17,TRBV5-4,TRBD1
CASLLRQLSIEAFF,TRBJ1-1,14,TRBV2,-
CASSSTGSYTGELFF,TRBJ2-2,15,TRBV13,-
CASSAGGGRDTQYF,TRBJ2-3,14,TRBV5-4,TRBD2
CASSSGVAFF,TRBJ1-1,10,TRBV28,-
CASSLEGQGGQPQHF,TRBJ1-5,15,TRBV5-1,TRBD1